The 28 T cell receptor beta chains listed next were all sequenced from one sample in a study of cytomegalovirus exposure and HLA in healthy donors. PCR used 60 Vbeta primers and 13 Jbeta primers. The protocol was immunoSEQ multiplex PCR, while the TCRdb copy is restricted to in-frame clones and leaves out a portion. Its clone listing holds tens of thousands of clones. The sequenced sample consisted of PBMCs. These receptors were taken from a woman aged 55-70 years in good health and CMV-seropositive.

The chain uses TRBV5-1 and TRBJ2-3; possible D gene TRBD1, 5 bases. Trimming took off 0 bases at V and 2 bases at J, with 10 bases between the two ends. Germline CDR1 is SGHRS and CDR2 is YFSETQ. The CDR3 has 15 amino acids. In DNA, the CDR3 is TGCGCCAGCAGCTTGGAGGGGTTAACCACAGATACGCAGTATTTT. Its translation: CASSLEGLTTDTQYF. Together with reference TRBV5-1 and TRBJ2-3, the CDR3 gives the full variable domain: KAGVTQTPRYLIKTRGQQVTLSCSPISGHRSVSWYQQTPGQGLQFLFEYFSETQRNKGNFPGRFSGRQFSNSRSEMNVSTLELGDSALYLCASSLEGLTTDTQYFGPGTRLTVL.

The gene calls are TRBV6-5 and TRBJ1-3, with a possible D match to TRBD1 (5 bases). Germline V gene sequence: CDR1 MNHEY, CDR2 SVGAGI. V was clipped by 6 bases and J by 0 bases, with 12 bases between them. The CDR3 runs 15 residues. The CDR3 spells CASRTDSYSGNTIYF. In DNA form, the CDR3 reads TGTGCCAGCAGAACTGACAGTTACTCTGGAAACACCATATATTTT.

This sequence joins TRBV27 and TRBJ1-2; 10 positions agree with TRBD1. Germline V gene sequence: CDR1 MNHEY, CDR2 SMNVEV (reference sequence). This CDR3 contains 13 residues. The V segment lost 6 bases and the J segment 6 bases; nucleotides outside the gene matches: 4. CDR3 DNA: TGTGCCAGCAGCCCGGGACAGGGGCATGGCTACACCTTC. Encoded protein: CASSPGQGHGYTF.

A word on this clone: The junction departs from the called germline gene at one end, perhaps through a read error. The chain is built from TRBV7-7 and TRBJ2-7, with 11 nucleotides matching TRBD2. The CDR3 has 15 residues. Germline CDR1 is SSHAT and CDR2 is FNYEAQ (reference sequence). The CDR3 here is CASSKGLAESDEQYF. CDR3 bases: TGTGCTAGCAGCAAGGGACTAGCGGAATCGGACGAGCAGTACTTC. Full variable domain (rest looked up from reference TRBV7-7 and TRBJ2-7): GAGVSQSPRYKVTKRGQDVTLRCDPISSHATLYWYQQALGQGPEFLTYFNYEAQPDKSGLPSDRFSAERPEGSISTLTIQRTEQRDSAMYRCASSKGLAESDEQYFGPGTRLTVT.

The chain uses TRBV27 and TRBJ1-2, with 8 nucleotides matching TRBD1. There are 16 residues in the CDR3. Trimming at V came to 6 bases and at J to 3 bases, leaving 12 bases not matched to a gene. Per germline, CDR1 MNHEY and CDR2 SMNVEV (reference sequence). DNA for the CDR3: TGTGCCAGCAGGCCGGCCAGGGGGCGCCCGGACTATGGCTACACCTTC. The encoded protein is CASRPARGRPDYGYTF.

The rearrangement uses TRBV7-9 and TRBJ2-1; TRBD2 matches at 8 bases. Germline V gives CDR1 SEHNR, CDR2 FQNEAQ (reference sequence). The CDR3 contains 15 residues. With 5 bases clipped from V and 6 bases from J, the junction kept 9 bases outside the gene matches. The CDR3 sequence is CASSPNPGGGNEQFF. CDR3 coding DNA: TGTGCCAGCAGCCCAAACCCGGGGGGGGGCAATGAGCAGTTCTTC.

The chain uses TRBV5-1 and TRBJ2-7; 8 bases fit TRBD1. The CDR3 sequence is 14 residues long. Germline CDR1 SGHRS, CDR2 YFSETQ. Trimming at V came to 4 bases and at J to 5 bases, leaving 8 bases not matched to a gene. CDR3 DNA: TGCGCCAGCAGCCAGGGACAGGCATTCGACGAGCAGTACTTC. Its protein is CASSQGQAFDEQYF.

V usage is TRBV7-9 and J usage is TRBJ1-2; the D gene is possibly TRBD1 (5 bases). The germline V gene encodes CDR1 SEHNR and CDR2 FQNEAQ (reference sequence). The CDR3 covers 15 residues. V was cut by 5 bases and J by 3 bases, with 16 bases left in between. CDR3 sequence (DNA): TGTGCCAGCAGCCCGGTCGTGGACACGGACTATGGCTACACCTTC. Its translation is CASSPVVDTDYGYTF.

V gene TRBV10-2 combines with J gene TRBJ2-1; 12 bases fit TRBD2. V shed 6 bases, J shed 7 bases, and the junction held 16 bases outside the gene matches. CDR1 and CDR2 (germline): WSHSY, SAAADI. The CDR3 totals 18 residues. In DNA form, the CDR3 reads TGCGCCAGCAGCCCCATGTGGGCTAGCGGGGGGGCTTTAAATGAGCAGTTCTTC. This encodes CASSPMWASGGALNEQFF.

The chain combines TRBV10-3 with TRBJ2-2, with a tentative D call TRBD2 (6 bases). V shed 6 bases and J shed 1 base, with 15 bases lying between them. CDR1 and CDR2 from the germline V gene are ENHRY and SYGVKD. This CDR3 comprises 16 residues. The CDR3 DNA reads TGTGCCATCAGGTCCGGGGGAAAAGAGAACACCGGGGAGCTGTTTTTT. This translates into CAIRSGGKENTGELFF.

The chain couples TRBV15 to TRBJ2-4; TRBD1 might be the D (7 bases). Germline V gives CDR1 LNHNV, CDR2 YYDKDF (reference sequence). V lost 0 bases and J 5 bases, leaving 11 bases between the germline ends. The CDR3 extends over 15 amino acids. DNA for the CDR3: TGTGCCACCAGCAGAGACGGCAGGGGGGAAAACATTCAGTACTTC. It specifies CATSRDGRGENIQYF.

This chain joins TRBV10-1 and TRBJ2-7; 8 bases match TRBD2. The germline V gene encodes CDR1 WNHNN and CDR2 SYGVQD (reference sequence). There are 13 residues in the CDR3. The V gene end was trimmed by 6 bases and the J gene end by 5 bases; junction bases not matched to a gene: 6. CDR3 region: CASSQTGGHEQYF. The DNA for the CDR3 is TGCGCCAGCAGCCAAACGGGGGGGCACGAGCAGTACTTC.

The gene calls are TRBV10-1 and TRBJ2-2; 8 bases agree with TRBD1. Trimming removed 8 bases from V and 2 bases from J; junction bases left unmatched: 4. The CDR3 is made up of 14 amino acids. Germline V gene data show CDR1 as WNHNN and CDR2 as SYGVQD (reference sequence). Here the CDR3 DNA reads TGCGCCAGCGAAGACAGGGGAAACACCGGGGAGCTGTTTTTT. This encodes CASEDRGNTGELFF.

The J gene is TRBJ2-6, the V gene TRBV6-6; perhaps TRBD1 as D (6 bases). Germline V CDR1 and CDR2: MNHNY, SVGAGI (reference sequence). Trimming stripped 6 bases from V and 2 bases from J, with 14 bases between. The length of the CDR3 is 16 residues. The CDR3 reads CASSPVRGPGANVLTF. The CDR3, as DNA: TGTGCCAGCAGCCCGGTCAGGGGTCCTGGGGCCAACGTCCTGACTTTC.

The genes are TRBV10-1 and TRBJ2-7; TRBD2 matches 9 bases. CDR1 and CDR2 from the germline V gene are WNHNN and SYGVQD (reference sequence). V gave up 0 bases and J gave up 3 bases; unmatched junction bases: 3. The CDR3 length is 15 residues. The CDR3 region is CASSESSGGIYEQYF. CDR3 coding DNA: TGCGCCAGCAGTGAGTCAAGCGGGGGGATCTACGAGCAGTACTTC.

This chain links TRBV7-8 with TRBJ1-5, with 11 bases lining up with TRBD1. The V and J ends lost 0 bases and 6 bases, in that order; junction bases with no gene match: 4. The CDR3 spans 16 residues. Germline V CDR1 and CDR2: SGHVS, FQNEAQ. This CDR3 reads CASSLAYGTGGQPQHF. CDR3 DNA sequence: TGTGCCAGCAGCTTAGCGTATGGGACAGGGGGTCAGCCCCAGCATTTT.

CDR3 amino acids: CASSPQATDTQYF. CDR3 sequence (DNA): TGCGCCAGCAGCCCACAGGCCACAGATACGCAGTATTTT. The rearrangement uses TRBV5-1 and TRBJ2-3; TRBD1 is a possible D gene (5 bases). The CDR3 runs 13 residues. The V gene lost 4 bases and the J gene lost 2 bases, with 8 bases spanning the gap. Per germline, CDR1 SGHRS and CDR2 YFSETQ. The full variable domain, completed using reference TRBV5-1 and TRBJ2-3, is KAGVTQTPRYLIKTRGQQVTLSCSPISGHRSVSWYQQTPGQGLQFLFEYFSETQRNKGNFPGRFSGRQFSNSRSEMNVSTLELGDSALYLCASSPQATDTQYFGPGTRLTVL.

The rearrangement joins TRBV27 to TRBJ2-7, with 10 bases that match TRBD1. Germline loops: CDR1 MNHEY, CDR2 SMNVEV (reference sequence). V gave up 1 base and J gave up 4 bases; unmatched junction bases: 1. This CDR3 contains 14 residues. In DNA form, the CDR3 reads TGTGCCAGCAGTTTATTGGGACAGGGGTACGAGCAGTACTTC. It specifies CASSLLGQGYEQYF.

The chain carries TRBV19 and TRBJ1-2; perhaps TRBD1 as D (5 bases). The CDR3 runs 15 residues. The germline V and J ends were trimmed by 5 bases and 7 bases, with 20 bases remaining between them. Germline V gives CDR1 LNHDA, CDR2 SQIVND (reference sequence). Here the CDR3 reads CASSPAAGTISGYTF. CDR3 nucleotides: TGTGCCAGTAGTCCTGCGGCAGGGACTATCTCTGGCTACACCTTC.

The chain combines TRBV5-6 with TRBJ2-4, with TRBD1 as a possible D gene (6 bases). The V end was cut by 1 base, the J end by 4 bases, with 18 bases between. There are 17 residues in the CDR3. Germline assignment: CDR1 SGHDT and CDR2 YYEEEE. The CDR3 coding sequence is TGTGCCAGCAGCTTGCTATACGACCGGGACATTAAAAACATTCAGTACTTC. Protein product: CASSLLYDRDIKNIQYF.

J is TRBJ2-3 and V is TRBV29-1; 7 bases are a match to TRBD2. The CDR3 totals 13 residues. J lost 1 base, V lost 6 bases, and 4 bases had no gene match. Germline CDR1 reads SQVTM; CDR2 reads ANQGSEA. The CDR3 bases are TGCAGCGTGCAGGCGGGGGGCACAGATACGCAGTATTTT. Translation: CSVQAGGTDTQYF.

J is TRBJ2-7 and V is TRBV11-2; D is possibly TRBD1 (5 bases). The V end lost 2 bases, the J end lost 2 bases, and 10 bases lay between the germline ends. Germline loops: CDR1 SGHAT, CDR2 FQNNGV. This CDR3 is 14 amino acids long. The CDR3 reads CASSLWGGAYEQYF. CDR3 DNA: TGTGCCAGCAGCTTATGGGGCGGCGCCTACGAGCAGTACTTC. Combining the CDR3 with reference TRBV11-2 and TRBJ2-7 gives the whole variable domain EAGVAQSPRYKIIEKRQSVAFWCNPISGHATLYWYQQILGQGPKLLIQFQNNGVVDDSQLPKDRFSAERLKGVDSTLKIQPAKLEDSAVYLCASSLWGGAYEQYFGPGTRLTVT.

The chain recombines TRBV27 with TRBJ2-5; 7 positions match TRBD1. Germline V CDR1 and CDR2: MNHEY, SMNVEV (reference sequence). This CDR3 has 12 residues. The trim removed 9 bases at V and 3 bases at J, leaving 4 bases unmatched. CDR3 residues: CASWDRKETQYF. The CDR3 DNA reads TGTGCCAGTTGGGACAGAAAAGAGACCCAGTACTTC.

This chain uses TRBV5-4 with TRBJ2-1, with D possibly TRBD2 on 6 matching bases. Germline assignment: CDR1 SGHNT and CDR2 YYREEE (reference sequence). There are 14 residues in the CDR3. Trimming took off 4 bases at V and 4 bases at J, with 12 bases between the two ends. The CDR3 DNA reads as TGTGCCAGCAGCGGCGGACTACTATACAATGAGCAGTTCTTC. This gives the protein CASSGGLLYNEQFF.

The rearrangement links TRBV5-1 to TRBJ1-1; D gene ambiguous. CDR1 and CDR2 from the germline V gene are SGHRS and YFSETQ. The CDR3 is made up of 16 amino acids. Trimming took off 0 bases at V and 0 bases at J, with 12 bases between the two ends. The DNA for the CDR3 is TGCGCCAGCAGCTTGGGGGGAGGGAAGATGAACACTGAAGCTTTCTTT. It codes for CASSLGGGKMNTEAFF. Together with reference TRBV5-1 and TRBJ1-1, the CDR3 gives the full variable domain: KAGVTQTPRYLIKTRGQQVTLSCSPISGHRSVSWYQQTPGQGLQFLFEYFSETQRNKGNFPGRFSGRQFSNSRSEMNVSTLELGDSALYLCASSLGGGKMNTEAFFGQGTRLTVV.

The rearrangement uses TRBV9 and TRBJ1-6, with no clear D. V was cut by 2 bases and J by 12 bases, with 12 bases left in between. Germline V gives CDR1 SGDLS, CDR2 YYNGEE. This CDR3 is 13 amino acids long. In DNA, the CDR3 is TGTGCCAGCAGCGTTGGACCCCGGGAACCCCTCCACTTT. Protein: CASSVGPREPLHF.

This sequence joins TRBV7-2 and TRBJ2-7, with TRBD1 as a possible D gene (6 bases). Trimming took off 1 base at V and 2 bases at J, with 9 bases between the two ends. The CDR3 covers 14 residues. Germline V gene sequence: CDR1 SGHTA, CDR2 FQGNSA. CDR3 sequence (DNA): TGTGCCAGCAGCTTAGTACAGGGCGCCTACGAGCAGTACTTC. Translating gives CASSLVQGAYEQYF.

V gene TRBV5-1 combines with J gene TRBJ2-7; TRBD1 matches at 7 bases. The CDR3 contains 13 residues. Germline-derived CDR1 and CDR2 are SGHRS and YFSETQ. Germline trimming cut 4 bases from V and 5 bases from J; bases unmatched to any gene: 6. The CDR3 reads CASSLGQRNEQYF. Written as DNA, the CDR3 is TGCGCCAGCAGCCTGGGACAGCGAAACGAGCAGTACTTC.